A selection of T cell receptor beta chains follows, all from one sample in a study of cytomegalovirus exposure and HLA in healthy donors. Using immunoSEQ multiplex PCR, the repertoire was profiled, and TCRdb retains in-frame clones only, with some absent. The data show 150,000 to 200,000 clones, more than 60% seen once. The sequencing sample was made of PBMCs. The origin of the receptors is a human donor in good health. CDR3s include the opening cysteine and the closing phenylalanine or tryptophan. D genes are given only for firm matches. Part of the rows lack a size; the others show once, few, many or a class for expanded clones.

cdr3_aa: CASSDSSRGRTEAFF; cdr3_nt: TGTGCCAGCAGTGACTCAAGCAGGGGAAGGACTGAAGCTTTCTTT; clone_size: .; d_call: .; v_call: TRBV6-4; j_call: TRBJ1-1
cdr3_aa: CATSTGSYEQYF; cdr3_nt: TGTGCCACCTCGACAGGGTCCTACGAGCAGTACTTC; clone_size: few; d_call: TRBD1; v_call: TRBV15; j_call: TRBJ2-7
cdr3_aa: CASSTGGYSNQPQHF; cdr3_nt: TGTGCCAGCAGCACCGGGGGTTATAGCAATCAGCCCCAGCATTTT; clone_size: .; d_call: .; v_call: TRBV6-5; j_call: TRBJ1-5
cdr3_aa: CAWSVLAGGRDTQYF; cdr3_nt: TGTGCCTGGAGTGTACTCGCGGGGGGGCGAGATACGCAGTATTTT; clone_size: .; d_call: TRBD2; v_call: TRBV30; j_call: TRBJ2-3
cdr3_aa: CASSLAGTSAYEQYF; cdr3_nt: TGTGCCAGCAGCTTAGCCGGGACTAGTGCCTACGAGCAGTACTTC; clone_size: .; d_call: TRBD2; v_call: TRBV7-2; j_call: TRBJ2-7
cdr3_aa: CASSGEPTSYEQYF; cdr3_nt: TGTGCCAGCAGCGGGGAACCGACTAGCTACGAGCAGTACTTC; clone_size: once; d_call: .; v_call: TRBV5-6; j_call: TRBJ2-7
cdr3_aa: CASSQEGGPGNEQYF; cdr3_nt: TGCGCCAGCAGCCAAGAGGGTGGGCCAGGGAACGAGCAGTACTTC; clone_size: .; d_call: .; v_call: TRBV4-3; j_call: TRBJ2-7
cdr3_aa: CASSYRPTDTQYF; cdr3_nt: TGTGCCAGCAGTTACAGGCCCACAGATACGCAGTATTTT; clone_size: .; d_call: .; v_call: TRBV27; j_call: TRBJ2-3
cdr3_aa: CASSLGPGQGYNEQFF; cdr3_nt: TGCGCCAGCAGCTTGGGGCCGGGACAGGGGTACAATGAGCAGTTCTTC; clone_size: .; d_call: TRBD1; v_call: TRBV5-1; j_call: TRBJ2-1
cdr3_aa: CASSWGTGGAGNTIYF; cdr3_nt: TGTGCCAGCAGCTGGGGGACAGGGGGCGCTGGAAACACCATATATTTT; clone_size: .; d_call: TRBD1; v_call: TRBV5-6; j_call: TRBJ1-3
cdr3_aa: CASSLSQGGGGYTF; cdr3_nt: TGTGCCAGCAGCTTATCACAGGGGGGAGGTGGCTACACCTTC; clone_size: .; d_call: TRBD1; v_call: TRBV7-3; j_call: TRBJ1-2
cdr3_aa: CASSVSPHRGLNYEQYF; cdr3_nt: TGTGCCAGCAGCGTGTCCCCTCACAGGGGGCTTAATTACGAGCAGTACTTC; clone_size: .; d_call: TRBD1; v_call: TRBV5-8; j_call: TRBJ2-7
cdr3_aa: CASSGDTGGEQFF; cdr3_nt: TGTGCCAGCAGTGGGGACACCGGCGGTGAGCAGTTCTTC; clone_size: .; d_call: .; v_call: TRBV2; j_call: TRBJ2-1
cdr3_aa: CASTGEGRGYTF; cdr3_nt: TGTGCCAGCACCGGGGAAGGGCGAGGCTACACCTTC; clone_size: .; d_call: .; v_call: TRBV2; j_call: TRBJ1-2